Below are 27 T cell receptor beta chains sequenced from a single sample in a study of OX40 agonist ivuxolimab in advanced cancers. TCRdb's table, derived via immunoSEQ multiplex PCR, lists solely in-frame clones and lacks some. The sample consists of roughly 75,000 clones, around 84% of them appearing once. Sequences were derived from CD4+ or CD8+ T cells sorted from blood, sampled in a trial of the OX40 agonist ivuxolimab. These receptors were collected from an adult with an advanced solid tumor such as melanoma, head and neck, liver or kidney cancer.

V usage is TRBV18 and J usage is TRBJ1-6, with TRBD1 as a possible D gene (6 bases). CDR3 length equals 16 residues. The V and J ends lost 6 bases and 7 bases respectively, with 19 bases between them. CDR1 is KGHSH and CDR2 is LQKENI in the germline V gene. This CDR3 reads CASSLVTGTQNSPLHF. The DNA for the CDR3 is TGTGCCAGCTCGCTTGTAACCGGGACACAAAATTCACCCCTCCACTTT. The full variable domain, completed using reference TRBV18 and TRBJ1-6, is NAGVMQNPRHLVRRRGQEARLRCSPMKGHSHVYWYRQLPEEGLKFMVYLQKENIIDESGMPKERFSAEFPKEGPSILRIQQVVRGDSAAYFCASSLVTGTQNSPLHFGNGTRLTVT.

This clone has more than one count but fewer than ten. The chain joins TRBV18 to TRBJ2-7; no firm D call. Per the germline V gene, CDR1 is KGHSH and CDR2 is LQKENI. The length of the CDR3 is 15 residues. Trimming left V 0 bases short and J 2 bases short, with 11 bases between. The CDR3 sequence: CASSPPGRPTYEQYF. CDR3 DNA: TGTGCCAGCTCACCACCGGGCAGACCAACCTACGAGCAGTACTTC.

The chain uses TRBV6-1 and TRBJ2-3; 13 nucleotides match TRBD2. Germline V gene data show CDR1 as MNHNS and CDR2 as SASEGT. The CDR3 has 15 residues. V lost 5 bases and J lost 4; bases outside the gene matches: 3. The CDR3 spells CASSRTSGSADTQYF. CDR3 DNA sequence: TGTGCCAGCAGTAGGACTAGCGGGAGCGCAGATACGCAGTATTTT.

The V call is TRBV2, the J call TRBJ2-2; D gene uncertain. V was cut by 1 base and J by 1 base, with 7 bases left in between. Germline V gives CDR1 SNHLY, CDR2 FYNNEI. This CDR3 is 15 amino acids long. As DNA, the CDR3 is TGTGCCAGCAGTGAAGTTCCCGGGAACACCGGGGAGCTGTTTTTT. Translating gives CASSEVPGNTGELFF. The full variable domain, with the rest looked up from reference TRBV2 and TRBJ2-2, is EPEVTQTPSHQVTQMGQEVILRCVPISNHLYFYWYRQILGQKVEFLVSFYNNEISEKSEIFDDQFSVERPDGSNFTLKIRSTKLEDSAMYFCASSEVPGNTGELFFGEGSRLTVL.

In its sample, this clone was seen a few times. The V gene is TRBV15, the J gene TRBJ1-1; D ambiguous. CDR1 and CDR2 from the germline V gene are LNHNV and YYDKDF (reference sequence). Trimming cost V 5 bases and J 1 base, with 11 bases left between them. The CDR3 length is 14 residues. The CDR3 nucleotides read TGTGCCACCAGCTATCCCCCAGCGAACACTGAAGCTTTCTTT. Encoded protein: CATSYPPANTEAFF.

The chain employs TRBV7-9 and TRBJ2-3; D not certain. The V end lost 4 bases, the J end lost 5 bases, and 7 bases lay between the germline ends. The CDR3 has 12 amino acids. The germline CDR1 and CDR2 sequences are SEHNR and FQNEAQ (reference sequence). The CDR3 coding sequence is TGTGCCAGCAGCTCCTTTGGAGATACGCAGTATTTT. Amino acid sequence: CASSSFGDTQYF. The entire variable domain, with the rest obtained from reference TRBV7-9 and TRBJ2-3, is as follows: DTGVSQNPRHKITKRGQNVTFRCDPISEHNRLYWYRQTLGQGPEFLTYFQNEAQLEKSRLLSDRFSAERPKGSFSTLEIQRTEQGDSAMYLCASSSFGDTQYFGPGTRLTVL.

The chain couples TRBV7-3 to TRBJ2-5, with 13 bases lining up with TRBD2. Germline values: CDR1 SGHTA, CDR2 FQGTGA. With 5 bases clipped from V and 4 bases from J, the junction kept 13 bases outside the gene matches. The CDR3 totals 18 residues. CDR3 DNA: TGTGCCAGCAGCCCAAAGGGTGGGGGACTAGCGGGACGAGAGACCCAGTACTTC. The encoded protein is CASSPKGGGLAGRETQYF.

This chain joins TRBV7-3 and TRBJ1-1; D is uncertain. This CDR3 is built from 15 residues. The V gene lost 4 bases and the J gene lost 1 base, with 13 bases spanning the gap. The germline V gene has CDR1 SGHTA and CDR2 FQGTGA. CDR3 region: CASSSLLGGNTEAFF. DNA of the CDR3: TGTGCCAGCAGCTCCCTCCTCGGCGGGAACACTGAAGCTTTCTTT.

The chain's CDR3 is CAWSEDSNQPQHF. CDR3 coding DNA: TGTGCCTGGAGCGAGGATAGCAATCAGCCCCAGCATTTT. The chain links TRBV30 to TRBJ1-5; D is unclear. CDR1 and CDR2 (germline): GTSNPN, SVGIG (reference sequence). The CDR3 contains 13 residues. The V end lost 3 bases, the J end lost 0 bases, and 6 bases lay between the germline ends.

The rearrangement links TRBV5-1 to TRBJ2-7; 7 bases map to TRBD1. This CDR3 has 14 residues. The junction had 7 bases not matched to a gene; V was cut back by 4 bases and J by 3 bases. The V gene's germline CDR1 is SGHRS and CDR2 YFSETQ. CDR3 DNA sequence: TGCGCCAGCAGCACTGTGACAGGGAGCTACGAGCAGTACTTC. Its translation: CASSTVTGSYEQYF.

The gene calls are TRBV4-2 and TRBJ2-1; D is ambiguous. Trimming pared 1 base from V and 5 bases from J, leaving 12 bases between. Germline V CDR1 and CDR2: LGHNA, YNFKEQ. There are 15 residues in the CDR3. The CDR3 DNA is TGTGCCAGCAGCCAAGTAACGAGCACGAACAATGAGCAGTTCTTC. Protein product: CASSQVTSTNNEQFF.

This clone was recorded once. The chain is built from TRBV7-2 and TRBJ1-1; D may be TRBD1 (5 bases). Trimming stripped 4 bases from V and 5 bases from J, with 11 bases between. Germline CDR1 SGHTA, CDR2 FQGNSA. The CDR3 extends over 13 amino acids. The CDR3: CASSSQRQTEAFF. The CDR3 DNA follows: TGTGCCAGCAGCTCTCAAAGACAGACTGAAGCTTTCTTT.

J is TRBJ2-6 and V is TRBV7-3; D possibly matches TRBD1 or TRBD2 (6 bases each). The ends were cut back, 1 base at V and 2 bases at J, with 12 bases in the middle. The CDR3 spans 17 residues. CDR1 is SGHTA, CDR2 FQGTGA, per germline. The CDR3 DNA reads TGTGCCAGCAGCTTAATCGGGGGCTCGGCTGGGGCCAACGTCCTGACTTTC. Amino acids: CASSLIGGSAGANVLTF.

The genes are TRBV19 and TRBJ2-7, with 13 bases that match TRBD2. This CDR3 spans 18 amino acids. CDR1 LNHDA and CDR2 SQIVND come from the germline V gene (reference sequence). V was pared by 5 bases and J by 0 bases, with 10 bases of the junction left unmatched. CDR3 bases: TGTGCCAGTAGTCCCTCGGGACTAGCGGGAAGAAGCTCCTACGAGCAGTACTTC. It specifies CASSPSGLAGRSSYEQYF.

This rearrangement joins TRBV5-1 to TRBJ2-3, with TRBD2 matching over 11 bases. CDR1 is SGHRS, CDR2 YFSETQ, per germline. The CDR3 spans 17 residues. After removal of 0 bases from V and 4 bases from J, the junction contained 7 bases not matched to a gene. The CDR3 DNA is TGCGCCAGCAGCTTGGGGGATCTAGCGGGAGGTGCAGATACGCAGTATTTT. This gives the protein CASSLGDLAGGADTQYF. The variable domain in full, with the rest retrieved from reference TRBV5-1 and TRBJ2-3, is KAGVTQTPRYLIKTRGQQVTLSCSPISGHRSVSWYQQTPGQGLQFLFEYFSETQRNKGNFPGRFSGRQFSNSRSEMNVSTLELGDSALYLCASSLGDLAGGADTQYFGPGTRLTVL.

This chain joins TRBV29-1 and TRBJ1-2, with D possibly matching TRBD1 (5 bases). V lost 6 bases and J 13 bases, leaving 18 bases between the germline ends. Germline CDR1 reads SQVTM; CDR2 reads ANQGSEA. The CDR3 sequence is 11 residues long. Written as DNA, the CDR3 is TGCAGCGTCCACCAATCGGGGGTCGTCACCTTC. It codes for CSVHQSGVVTF.

The chain uses TRBV27 and TRBJ2-7; 7 bases are shared with TRBD1. The CDR3 extends over 13 amino acids. V was pared by 3 bases and J by 1 base, with 0 bases of the junction left unmatched. Germline V CDR1 and CDR2: MNHEY, SMNVEV (reference sequence). The CDR3 is CASSLTGSYEQYF. DNA for the CDR3: TGTGCCAGCAGTTTGACAGGGTCCTACGAGCAGTACTTC.

The genes are TRBV27 and TRBJ1-5; 7 positions match TRBD1. The CDR3 is made up of 16 amino acids. Per the germline V gene, CDR1 is MNHEY and CDR2 is SMNVEV (reference sequence). V was pared by 8 bases and J by 0 bases, with 10 bases of the junction left unmatched. DNA of the CDR3: TGTGCCAGCCGTCGGGACAGCCTATTTAGCAATCAGCCCCAGCATTTT. This encodes CASRRDSLFSNQPQHF.

The genes are TRBV6-1 and TRBJ2-7; 8 bases agree with TRBD2. V dropped 6 bases and J dropped 2; count of bases not matched to a gene: 3. From germline, CDR1 is MNHNS and CDR2 SASEGT. There are 13 residues in the CDR3. CDR3 DNA: TGTGCCAGCAGACCGGGAGGGCCCTACGAGCAGTACTTC. It translates to CASRPGGPYEQYF.

This clone has a single count. The J gene is TRBJ1-1, the V gene TRBV6-6; D is ambiguous. Germline V gives CDR1 MNHNY, CDR2 SVGAGI (reference sequence). CDR3 length equals 13 residues. The V end was cut by 0 bases, the J end by 3 bases, with 5 bases between. The CDR3 sequence is CASSYSLYTEAFF. CDR3 nucleotides: TGTGCCAGCAGTTACTCTCTCTACACTGAAGCTTTCTTT.

The J gene is TRBJ2-7, the V gene TRBV4-2, with TRBD1 as a possible D gene (7 bases). CDR3 length equals 13 residues. Between the trimmed V and J ends, which lost 5 bases and 4 bases, there was a span of 12 bases. Per germline, CDR1 LGHNA and CDR2 YNFKEQ. The CDR3 here is CASSSPGGYEQYF. The CDR3 nucleotides read TGTGCCAGCAGCTCTCCAGGGGGGTACGAGCAGTACTTC.

The V gene is TRBV7-8, the J gene TRBJ2-1, with TRBD1 matching over 7 bases. The CDR3 totals 15 residues. V trimming: 5 bases; J trimming: 4 bases; junction bases outside the gene matches: 8. Germline loops: CDR1 SGHVS, CDR2 FQNEAQ. The CDR3 protein is CASSLRQGPYNEQFF. Written as DNA, the CDR3 is TGTGCCAGCAGCCTTAGACAGGGACCTTACAATGAGCAGTTCTTC.

V and J are TRBV30 and TRBJ1-2; no definite D call. V was trimmed by 1 base and J by 5 bases, leaving 8 bases between them. The germline gives CDR1 GTSNPN, CDR2 SVGIG (reference sequence). The CDR3 sequence is 12 residues long. The CDR3 spells CAWSGQLYGYTF. CDR3 DNA sequence: TGTGCCTGGAGTGGCCAGCTGTATGGCTACACCTTC.

V usage is TRBV5-6 and J usage is TRBJ1-5; TRBD1 aligns across 8 bases. Germline loops: CDR1 SGHDT, CDR2 YYEEEE. V gave up 1 base and J gave up 5 bases; unmatched junction bases: 5. This CDR3 is built from 15 residues. This CDR3 is CASSLSGGYYQPQHF. In DNA, the CDR3 is TGTGCCAGCAGCTTGTCAGGGGGCTATTATCAGCCCCAGCATTTT.

A single count supports this clone. The V and J genes are TRBV11-3 and TRBJ2-2; TRBD2 might be the D (6 bases). V dropped 3 bases and J dropped 4 bases, with 9 bases sitting between them. The germline V gene has CDR1 SGHNT and CDR2 YENEEA. This CDR3 has 14 amino acids. The DNA for the CDR3 is TGTGCCAGCAGCTTGGACTACAGCACCGGGGAGCTGTTTTTT. Translated: CASSLDYSTGELFF.

The CDR3 sequence is CASVGAGVTETQYF. In DNA form, the CDR3 reads TGTGCCAGCGTGGGGGCGGGAGTGACGGAGACCCAGTACTTC. The chain is built from TRBV6-6 and TRBJ2-5, with a possible D match to TRBD2 (7 bases). Trimming removed 8 bases at V and 5 bases at J, with 18 bases between. This CDR3 contains 14 residues. Germline V gene data show CDR1 as MNHNY and CDR2 as SVGAGI (reference sequence).

The chain links TRBV7-2 to TRBJ2-3, with 9 bases aligning to TRBD2. Germline-derived CDR1 and CDR2 are SGHTA and FQGNSA. The V gene end was trimmed by 1 base and the J gene end by 1 base; junction bases not matched to a gene: 0. The CDR3 is 15 amino acids. CDR3 protein: CASSLGTSGTDTQYF. CDR3 nucleotide sequence: TGTGCCAGCAGCTTAGGGACTAGCGGCACAGATACGCAGTATTTT.